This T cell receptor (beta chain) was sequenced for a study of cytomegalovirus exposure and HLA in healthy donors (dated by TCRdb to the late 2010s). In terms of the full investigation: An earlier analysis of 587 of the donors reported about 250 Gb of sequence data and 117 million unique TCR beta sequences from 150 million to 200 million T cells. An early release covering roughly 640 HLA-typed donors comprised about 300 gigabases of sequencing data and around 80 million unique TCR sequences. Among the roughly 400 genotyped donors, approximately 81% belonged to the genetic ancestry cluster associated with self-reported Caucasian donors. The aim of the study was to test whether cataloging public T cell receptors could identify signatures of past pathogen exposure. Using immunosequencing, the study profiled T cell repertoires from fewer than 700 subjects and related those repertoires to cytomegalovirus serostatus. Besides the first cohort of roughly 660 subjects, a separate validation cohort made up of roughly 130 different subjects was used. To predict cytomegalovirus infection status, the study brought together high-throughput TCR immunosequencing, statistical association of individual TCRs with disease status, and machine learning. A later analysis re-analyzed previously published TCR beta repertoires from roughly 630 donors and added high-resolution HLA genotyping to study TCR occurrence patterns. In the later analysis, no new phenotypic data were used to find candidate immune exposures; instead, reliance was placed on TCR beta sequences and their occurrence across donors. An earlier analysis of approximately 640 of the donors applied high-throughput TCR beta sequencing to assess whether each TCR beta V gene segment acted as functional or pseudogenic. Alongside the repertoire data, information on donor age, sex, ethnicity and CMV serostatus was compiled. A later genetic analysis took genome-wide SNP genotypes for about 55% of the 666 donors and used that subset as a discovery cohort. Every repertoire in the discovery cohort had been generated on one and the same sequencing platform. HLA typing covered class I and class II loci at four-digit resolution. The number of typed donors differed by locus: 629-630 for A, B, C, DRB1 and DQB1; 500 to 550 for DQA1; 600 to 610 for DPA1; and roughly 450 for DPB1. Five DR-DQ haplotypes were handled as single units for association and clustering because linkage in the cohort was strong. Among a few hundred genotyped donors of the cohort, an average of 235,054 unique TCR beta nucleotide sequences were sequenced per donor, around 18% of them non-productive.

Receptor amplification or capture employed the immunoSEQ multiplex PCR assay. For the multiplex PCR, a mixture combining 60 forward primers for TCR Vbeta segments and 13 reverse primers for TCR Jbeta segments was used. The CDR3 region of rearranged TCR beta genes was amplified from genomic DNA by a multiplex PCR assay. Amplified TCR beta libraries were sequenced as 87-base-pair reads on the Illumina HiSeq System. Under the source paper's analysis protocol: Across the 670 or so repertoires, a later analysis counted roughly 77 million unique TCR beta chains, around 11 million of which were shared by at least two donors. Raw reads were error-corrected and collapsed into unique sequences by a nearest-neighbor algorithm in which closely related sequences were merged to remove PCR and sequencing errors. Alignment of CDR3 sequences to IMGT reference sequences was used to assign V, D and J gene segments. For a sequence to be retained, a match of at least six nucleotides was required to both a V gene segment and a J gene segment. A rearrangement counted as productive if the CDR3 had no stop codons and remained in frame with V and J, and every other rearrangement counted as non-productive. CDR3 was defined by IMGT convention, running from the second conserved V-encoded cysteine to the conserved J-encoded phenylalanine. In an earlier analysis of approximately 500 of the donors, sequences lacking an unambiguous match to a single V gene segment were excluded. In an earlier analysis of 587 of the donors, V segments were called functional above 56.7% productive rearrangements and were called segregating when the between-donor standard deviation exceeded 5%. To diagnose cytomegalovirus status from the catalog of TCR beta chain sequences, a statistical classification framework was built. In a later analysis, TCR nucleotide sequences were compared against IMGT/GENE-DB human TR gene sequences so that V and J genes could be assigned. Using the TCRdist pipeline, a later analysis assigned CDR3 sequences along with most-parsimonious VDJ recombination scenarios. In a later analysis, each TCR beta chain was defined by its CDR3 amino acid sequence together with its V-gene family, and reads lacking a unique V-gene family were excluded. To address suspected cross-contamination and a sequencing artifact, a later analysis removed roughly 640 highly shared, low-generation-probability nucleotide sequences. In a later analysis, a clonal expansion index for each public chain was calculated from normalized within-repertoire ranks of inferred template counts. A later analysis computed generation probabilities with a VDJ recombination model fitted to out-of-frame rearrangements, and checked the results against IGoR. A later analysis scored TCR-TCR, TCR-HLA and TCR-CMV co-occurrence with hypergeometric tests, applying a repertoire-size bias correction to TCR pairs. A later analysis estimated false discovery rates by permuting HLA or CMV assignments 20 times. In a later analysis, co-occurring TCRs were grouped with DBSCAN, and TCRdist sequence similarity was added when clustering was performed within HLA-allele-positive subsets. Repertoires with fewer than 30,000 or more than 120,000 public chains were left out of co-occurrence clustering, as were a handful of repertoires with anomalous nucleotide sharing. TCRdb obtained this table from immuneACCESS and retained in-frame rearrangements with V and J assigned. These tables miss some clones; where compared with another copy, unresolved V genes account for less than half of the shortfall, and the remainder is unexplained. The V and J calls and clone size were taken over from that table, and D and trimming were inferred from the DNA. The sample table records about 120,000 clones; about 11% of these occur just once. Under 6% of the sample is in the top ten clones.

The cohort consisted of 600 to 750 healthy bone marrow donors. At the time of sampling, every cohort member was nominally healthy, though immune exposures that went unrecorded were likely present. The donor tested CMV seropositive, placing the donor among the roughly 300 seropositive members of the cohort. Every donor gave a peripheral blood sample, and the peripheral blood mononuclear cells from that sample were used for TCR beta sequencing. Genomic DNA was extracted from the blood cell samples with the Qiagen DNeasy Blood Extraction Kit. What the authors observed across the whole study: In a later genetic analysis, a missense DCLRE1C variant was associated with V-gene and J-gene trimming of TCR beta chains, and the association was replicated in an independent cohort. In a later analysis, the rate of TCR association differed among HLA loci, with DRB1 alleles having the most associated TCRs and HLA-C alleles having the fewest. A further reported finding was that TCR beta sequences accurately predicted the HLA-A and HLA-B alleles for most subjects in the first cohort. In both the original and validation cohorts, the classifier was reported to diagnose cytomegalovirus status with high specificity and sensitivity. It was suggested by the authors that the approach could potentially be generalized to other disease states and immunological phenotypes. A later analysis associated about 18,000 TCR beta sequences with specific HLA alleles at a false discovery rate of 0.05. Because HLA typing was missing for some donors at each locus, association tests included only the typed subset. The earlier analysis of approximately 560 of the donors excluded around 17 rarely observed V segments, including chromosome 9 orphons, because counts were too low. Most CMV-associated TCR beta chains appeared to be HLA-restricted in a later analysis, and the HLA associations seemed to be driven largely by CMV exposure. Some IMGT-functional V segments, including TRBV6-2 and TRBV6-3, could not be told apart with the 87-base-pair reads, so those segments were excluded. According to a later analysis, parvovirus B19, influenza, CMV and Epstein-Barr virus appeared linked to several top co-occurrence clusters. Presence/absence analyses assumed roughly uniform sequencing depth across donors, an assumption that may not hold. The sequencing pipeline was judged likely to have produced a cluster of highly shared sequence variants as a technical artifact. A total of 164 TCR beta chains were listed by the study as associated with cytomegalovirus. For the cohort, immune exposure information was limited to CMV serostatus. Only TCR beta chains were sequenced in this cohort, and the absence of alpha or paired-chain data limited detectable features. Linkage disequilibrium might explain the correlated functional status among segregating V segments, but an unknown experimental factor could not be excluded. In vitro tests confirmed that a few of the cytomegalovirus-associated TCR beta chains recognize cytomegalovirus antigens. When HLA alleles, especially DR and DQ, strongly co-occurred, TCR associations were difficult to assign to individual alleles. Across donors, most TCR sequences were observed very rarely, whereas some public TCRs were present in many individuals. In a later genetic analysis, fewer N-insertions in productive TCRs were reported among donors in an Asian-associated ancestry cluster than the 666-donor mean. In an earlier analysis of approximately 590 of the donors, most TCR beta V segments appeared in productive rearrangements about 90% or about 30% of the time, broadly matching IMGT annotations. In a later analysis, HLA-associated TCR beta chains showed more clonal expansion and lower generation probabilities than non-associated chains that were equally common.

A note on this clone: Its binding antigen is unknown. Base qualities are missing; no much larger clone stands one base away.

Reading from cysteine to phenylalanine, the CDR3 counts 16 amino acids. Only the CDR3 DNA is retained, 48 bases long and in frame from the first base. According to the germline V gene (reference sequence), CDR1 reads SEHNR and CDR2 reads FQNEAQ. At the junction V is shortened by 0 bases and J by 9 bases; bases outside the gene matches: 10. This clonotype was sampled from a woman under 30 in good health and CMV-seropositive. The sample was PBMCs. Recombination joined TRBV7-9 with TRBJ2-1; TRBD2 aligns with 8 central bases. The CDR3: CASSLAAAGVGGEQFF. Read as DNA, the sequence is TGTGCCAGCAGCTTAGCAGCAGCGGGAGTGGGCGGTGAGCAGTTCTTC. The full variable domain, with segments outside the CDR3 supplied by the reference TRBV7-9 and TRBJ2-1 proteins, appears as DTGVSQNPRHKITKRGQNVTFRCDPISEHNRLYWYRQTLGQGPEFLTYFQNEAQLEKSRLLSDRFSAERPKGSFSTLEIQRTEQGDSAMYLCASSLAAAGVGGEQFFGPGTRLTVL.